The 9 T cell receptor beta chains below all came from one sample that was sequenced in a study of blood T cell repertoires in COVID-19 (dated by TCRdb to the early 2020s). Library preparation used the immunoSEQ multiplex PCR assay. TCRdb obtained this table from immuneACCESS and retained in-frame rearrangements with V and J assigned. These tables miss some clones; where compared with another copy, unresolved V genes account for less than half of the shortfall, and the remainder is unexplained. The sample table shows 350,000 to 400,000 clones, and around 90% are seen once. Together, the top ten hold approximately 6.2% of the sample. Sequencing was performed on peripheral blood. The receptor set was obtained from a man aged 18 to 35 with active or convalescent COVID-19.

The chain couples TRBV28 to TRBJ2-7, with D possibly TRBD2 on 6 matching bases. CDR3 length: 11 residues. Per the germline V gene, CDR1 is MDHEN and CDR2 is SYDVKM. The V end lost 2 bases, the J end lost 7 bases, and 6 bases lay between the germline ends. The CDR3: CASSLGGEQYF. The DNA of the CDR3 is TGTGCCAGCAGTTTAGGGGGGGAGCAGTACTTC. Complete variable domain (other parts from reference TRBV28 and TRBJ2-7): DVKVTQSSRYLVKRTGEKVFLECVQDMDHENMFWYRQDPGLGLRLIYFSYDVKMKEKGDIPEGYSVSREKKERFSLILESASTNQTSMYLCASSLGGEQYFGPGTRLTVT.

The chain carries TRBV7-9 and TRBJ2-7, with a possible D match to TRBD2 (5 bases). The CDR3 is made up of 14 amino acids. The germline V gene encodes CDR1 SEHNR and CDR2 FQNEAQ (reference sequence). The V end was cut by 5 bases, the J end by 3 bases, with 14 bases between. The CDR3 is CASSPGGGYYEQYF. The CDR3, as DNA: TGTGCCAGCAGCCCTGGCGGAGGATACTACGAGCAGTACTTC.

The sample holds one count of this clone. One end of the junction varies from germline; a read error may be responsible. This chain connects TRBV28 to TRBJ2-7; 12 bases agree with TRBD1. CDR1 and CDR2 from the germline V gene are MDHEN and SYDVKM. The CDR3 runs to 15 residues. The CDR3 here is CASSLGQGATYEQYF. The DNA for the CDR3 is TGTGCCAGCAGTTTGGGACAGGGGGCAACCTACGAGCAATACTTC.

The rearrangement joins TRBV24-1 to TRBJ1-4; no clear D gene. The CDR3 contains 13 residues. CDR1 and CDR2 from the germline V gene are KGHDR and SFDVKD. V lost 4 bases and J 4 bases, leaving 6 bases between the germline ends. The CDR3 bases are TGTGCCACCAGTGACGGGATTAATGAAAAACTGTTTTTT. This encodes CATSDGINEKLFF.

In its sample, this clone was seen once. The chain uses TRBV7-8 and TRBJ2-7; tentative D call: TRBD1 (6 bases). CDR3 length: 14 amino acids. Germline CDR1 SGHVS, CDR2 FQNEAQ. The V end lost 2 bases, the J end lost 3 bases, and 11 bases lay between the germline ends. This chain's CDR3 is CASSLRGQSYEQYF. The CDR3 coding sequence is TGTGCCAGCAGCTTAAGAGGACAGAGCTACGAGCAGTACTTC.

The J gene is TRBJ1-5, the V gene TRBV3-1 (or the pseudogene TRBV3-2), with D unresolved. The V end lost 1 base, the J end lost 4 bases, and 14 bases lay between the germline ends. Per the germline V gene, CDR1 is LGHDT and CDR2 is YNNKEL (reference sequence). The CDR3 contains 16 residues. The CDR3 loop is CASSQGILGLNQPQHF. CDR3 DNA sequence: TGTGCCAGCAGCCAAGGAATTTTGGGCCTGAATCAGCCCCAGCATTTT.

The chain uses TRBV5-1 and TRBJ1-3, with 7 bases fitting TRBD1. CDR1 is SGHRS and CDR2 is YFSETQ in the germline V gene. This CDR3 region has 14 residues. The trim removed 7 bases at V and 0 bases at J, leaving 4 bases unmatched. The CDR3 DNA follows: TGCGCCAGCCGGGACAGCCGCTCTGGAAACACCATATATTTT. The encoded protein is CASRDSRSGNTIYF.

This rearrangement joins TRBV19 to TRBJ2-7, with D possibly being TRBD1 (6 bases). V was cut by 2 bases and J by 2 bases, with 16 bases left in between. The CDR3 extends over 16 amino acids. Germline V gives CDR1 LNHDA, CDR2 SQIVND (reference sequence). Here the CDR3 reads CASSISLGTPTYEQYF. The CDR3 region has the DNA TGTGCCAGTAGTATATCCCTCGGGACACCTACCTACGAGCAGTACTTC.

V gene TRBV7-2 combines with J gene TRBJ1-2; D gene uncertain. CDR3 size: 14 residues. V was shortened by 3 bases and J by 1 base, with 9 bases between the two germline ends. The germline gives CDR1 SGHTA, CDR2 FQGNSA. CDR3 coding DNA: TGTGCCAGCAGCTTTTTGGCCAGTAACTATGGCTACACCTTC. It encodes CASSFLASNYGYTF.